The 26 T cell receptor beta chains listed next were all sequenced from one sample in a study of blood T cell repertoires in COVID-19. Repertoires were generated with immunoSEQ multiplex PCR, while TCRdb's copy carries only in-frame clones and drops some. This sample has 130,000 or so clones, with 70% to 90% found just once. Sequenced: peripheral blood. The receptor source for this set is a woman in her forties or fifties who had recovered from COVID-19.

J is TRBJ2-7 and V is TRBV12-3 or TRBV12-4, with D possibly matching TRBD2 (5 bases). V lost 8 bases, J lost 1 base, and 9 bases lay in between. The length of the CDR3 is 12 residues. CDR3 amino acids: CASRRGSYEQYF. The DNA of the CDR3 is TGTGCCAGCCGTCGGGGTTCCTACGAGCAGTACTTC.

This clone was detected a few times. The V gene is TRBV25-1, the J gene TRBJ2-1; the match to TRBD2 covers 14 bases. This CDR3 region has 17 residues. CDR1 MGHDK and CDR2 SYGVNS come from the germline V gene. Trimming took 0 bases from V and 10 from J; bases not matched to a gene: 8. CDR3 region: CASSEYLTSGGAEEQFF. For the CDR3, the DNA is TGTGCCAGCAGTGAATATTTGACTAGCGGGGGGGCAGAGGAGCAGTTCTTC.

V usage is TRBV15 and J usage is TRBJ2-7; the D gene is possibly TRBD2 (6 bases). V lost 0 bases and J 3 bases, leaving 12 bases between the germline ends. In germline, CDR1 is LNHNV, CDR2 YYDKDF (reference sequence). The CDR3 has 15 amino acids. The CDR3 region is CATSRDVGGFYEQYF. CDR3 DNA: TGTGCCACCAGCAGAGATGTCGGAGGGTTCTACGAGCAGTACTTC.

The CDR3 reads CASRESGTGSHEQYF. In DNA, the CDR3 is TGTGCCAGCAGGGAATCCGGGACAGGGTCCCACGAGCAGTACTTC. This rearrangement joins TRBV2 to TRBJ2-7; 9 bases line up with TRBD1. The CDR3 consists of 15 residues. Trimming removed 6 bases from V and 5 bases from J; junction bases left unmatched: 11. The germline CDR1 and CDR2 sequences are SNHLY and FYNNEI.

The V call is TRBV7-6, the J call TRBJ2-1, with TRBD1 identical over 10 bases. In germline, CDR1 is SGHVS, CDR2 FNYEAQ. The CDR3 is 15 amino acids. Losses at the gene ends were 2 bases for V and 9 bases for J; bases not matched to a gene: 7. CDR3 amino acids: CASSLSTGGLGEQFF. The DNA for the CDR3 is TGTGCCAGCAGCTTATCGACAGGGGGCTTAGGTGAGCAGTTCTTC.

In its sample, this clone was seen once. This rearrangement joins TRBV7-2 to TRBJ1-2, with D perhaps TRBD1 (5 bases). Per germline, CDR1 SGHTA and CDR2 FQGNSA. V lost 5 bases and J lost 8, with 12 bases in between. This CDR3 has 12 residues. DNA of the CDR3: TGTGCCAGCAGCCCGGGGGGGGTAGGCTACACCTTC. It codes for CASSPGGVGYTF.

The CDR3 region has the DNA TGTGCCAGCAGCCGGGGACAGGGCTTTTTCAACTATGGCTACACCTTC. Protein product: CASSRGQGFFNYGYTF. The chain is built from TRBV7-9 and TRBJ1-2, with 9 bases matching TRBD1. CDR1 is SEHNR and CDR2 is FQNEAQ in the germline V gene (reference sequence). V shed 5 bases and J 2 bases; nucleotides not matched to a gene: 9. This CDR3 is 16 amino acids long.

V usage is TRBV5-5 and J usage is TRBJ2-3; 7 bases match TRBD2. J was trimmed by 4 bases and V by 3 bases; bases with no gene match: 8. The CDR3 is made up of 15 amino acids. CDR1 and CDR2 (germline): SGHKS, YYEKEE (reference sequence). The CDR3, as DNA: TGTGCCAGCAGCTCCTCGGGAGGCACCCCAGATACGCAGTATTTT. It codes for CASSSSGGTPDTQYF.

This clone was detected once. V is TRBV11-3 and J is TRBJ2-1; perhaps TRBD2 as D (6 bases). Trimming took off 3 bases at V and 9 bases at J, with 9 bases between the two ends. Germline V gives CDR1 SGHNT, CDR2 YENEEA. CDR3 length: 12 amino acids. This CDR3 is CASSFPEGEQFF. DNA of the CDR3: TGTGCCAGCAGCTTCCCGGAGGGTGAGCAGTTCTTC.

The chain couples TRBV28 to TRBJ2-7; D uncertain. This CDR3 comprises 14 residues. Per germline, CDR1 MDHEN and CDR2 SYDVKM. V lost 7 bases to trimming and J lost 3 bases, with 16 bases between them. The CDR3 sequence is CASKPFGGFYEQYF. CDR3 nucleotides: TGTGCCAGCAAACCGTTCGGTGGTTTCTACGAGCAGTACTTC.

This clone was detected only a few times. CDR3 in DNA: TGTGCCAGCAGCGTAACGGGAGGGCCCTACGAGCAGTACTTC. This sequence encodes CASSVTGGPYEQYF. V and J are TRBV9 and TRBJ2-7; TRBD2 matches 8 bases. V dropped 1 base and J dropped 2; count of bases not matched to a gene: 2. Per the germline V gene, CDR1 is SGDLS and CDR2 is YYNGEE. This CDR3 comprises 14 residues.

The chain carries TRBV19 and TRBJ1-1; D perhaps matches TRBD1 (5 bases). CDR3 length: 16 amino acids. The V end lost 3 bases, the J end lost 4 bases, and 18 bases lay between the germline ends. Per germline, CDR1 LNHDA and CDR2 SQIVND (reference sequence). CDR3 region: CASSIRGRRSSTEAFF. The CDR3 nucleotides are TGTGCCAGTAGTATTAGGGGCAGACGGAGTTCCACTGAAGCTTTCTTT.

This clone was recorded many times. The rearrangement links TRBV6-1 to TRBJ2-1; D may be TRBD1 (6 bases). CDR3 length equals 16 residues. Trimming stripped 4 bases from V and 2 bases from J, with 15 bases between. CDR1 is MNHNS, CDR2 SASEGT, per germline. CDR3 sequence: CASSGDHRATYNEQFF. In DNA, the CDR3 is TGTGCCAGCAGTGGAGATCACAGGGCCACCTACAATGAGCAGTTCTTC.

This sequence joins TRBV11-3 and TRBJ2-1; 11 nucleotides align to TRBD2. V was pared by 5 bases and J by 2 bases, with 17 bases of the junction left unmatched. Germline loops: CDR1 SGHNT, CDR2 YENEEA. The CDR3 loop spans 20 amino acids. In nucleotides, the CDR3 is TGTGCCAGCAGCCCCGACCGCTACGATACTAGCGGGGGCACCTACAATGAGCAGTTCTTC. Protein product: CASSPDRYDTSGGTYNEQFF.

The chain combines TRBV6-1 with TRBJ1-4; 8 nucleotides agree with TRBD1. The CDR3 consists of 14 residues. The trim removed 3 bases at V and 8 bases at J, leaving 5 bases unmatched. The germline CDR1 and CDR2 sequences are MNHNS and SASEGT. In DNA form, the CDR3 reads TGTGCCAGCAGTGATCAGGGGGCGCGGGAAAAACTGTTTTTT. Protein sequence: CASSDQGAREKLFF.

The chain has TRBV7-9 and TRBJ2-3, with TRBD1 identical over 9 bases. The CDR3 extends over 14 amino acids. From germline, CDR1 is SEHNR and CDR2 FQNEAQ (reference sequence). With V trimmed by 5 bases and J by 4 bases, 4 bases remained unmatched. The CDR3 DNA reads TGTGCCAGCAGCCGAACAGGGGGCGCAGATACGCAGTATTTT. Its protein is CASSRTGGADTQYF. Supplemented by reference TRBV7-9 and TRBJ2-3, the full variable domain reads DTGVSQNPRHKITKRGQNVTFRCDPISEHNRLYWYRQTLGQGPEFLTYFQNEAQLEKSRLLSDRFSAERPKGSFSTLEIQRTEQGDSAMYLCASSRTGGADTQYFGPGTRLTVL.

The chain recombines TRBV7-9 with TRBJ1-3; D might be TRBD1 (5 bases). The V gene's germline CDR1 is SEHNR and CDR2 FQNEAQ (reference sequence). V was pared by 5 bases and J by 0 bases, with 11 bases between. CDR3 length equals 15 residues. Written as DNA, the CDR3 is TGTGCCAGCAGCCCACACAGGCTCTCTGGAAACACCATATATTTT. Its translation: CASSPHRLSGNTIYF. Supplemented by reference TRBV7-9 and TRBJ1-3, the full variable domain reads DTGVSQNPRHKITKRGQNVTFRCDPISEHNRLYWYRQTLGQGPEFLTYFQNEAQLEKSRLLSDRFSAERPKGSFSTLEIQRTEQGDSAMYLCASSPHRLSGNTIYFGEGSWLTVV.

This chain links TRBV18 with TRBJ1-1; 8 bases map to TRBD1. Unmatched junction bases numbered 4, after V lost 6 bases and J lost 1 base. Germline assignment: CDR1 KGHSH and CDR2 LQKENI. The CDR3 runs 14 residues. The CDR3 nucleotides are TGTGCCAGCTCCCCGGGACAGGCGAACACTGAAGCTTTCTTT. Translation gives CASSPGQANTEAFF.

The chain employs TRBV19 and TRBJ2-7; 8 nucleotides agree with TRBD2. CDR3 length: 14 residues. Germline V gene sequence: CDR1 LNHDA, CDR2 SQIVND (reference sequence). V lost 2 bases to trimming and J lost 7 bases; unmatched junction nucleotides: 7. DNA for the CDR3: TGTGCCAGTAGTATACGGGAGGGCCAGCGGGAGCAGTACTTC. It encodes CASSIREGQREQYF.

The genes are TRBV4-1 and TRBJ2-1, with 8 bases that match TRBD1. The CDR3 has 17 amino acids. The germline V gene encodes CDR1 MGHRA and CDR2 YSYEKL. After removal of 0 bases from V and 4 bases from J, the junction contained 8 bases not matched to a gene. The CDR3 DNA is TGCGCCAGCAGCCAAGAGAATTCAGGGGGCAGGTACAATGAGCAGTTCTTC. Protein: CASSQENSGGRYNEQFF.

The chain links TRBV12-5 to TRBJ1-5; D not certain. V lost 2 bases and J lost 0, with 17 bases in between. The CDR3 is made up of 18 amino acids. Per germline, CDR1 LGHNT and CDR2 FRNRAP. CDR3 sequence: CASGLTPDGEYSNQPQHF. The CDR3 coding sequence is TGTGCTAGTGGTTTGACCCCTGACGGGGAGTATAGCAATCAGCCCCAGCATTTT.

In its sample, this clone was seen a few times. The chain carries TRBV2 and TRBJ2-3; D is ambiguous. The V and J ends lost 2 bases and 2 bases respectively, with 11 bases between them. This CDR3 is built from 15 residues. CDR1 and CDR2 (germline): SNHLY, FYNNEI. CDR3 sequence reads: CASSEPLRNTDTQYF. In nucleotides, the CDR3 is TGTGCCAGCAGTGAACCCCTCAGGAACACAGATACGCAGTATTTT.

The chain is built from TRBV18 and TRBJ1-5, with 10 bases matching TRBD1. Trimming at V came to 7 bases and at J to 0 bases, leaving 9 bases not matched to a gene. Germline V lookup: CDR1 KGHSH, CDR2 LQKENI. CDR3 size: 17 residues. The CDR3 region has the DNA TGTGCCAGCTGCCGGGACAGGGGAATCCTTAGCAATCAGCCCCAGCATTTT. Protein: CASCRDRGILSNQPQHF.

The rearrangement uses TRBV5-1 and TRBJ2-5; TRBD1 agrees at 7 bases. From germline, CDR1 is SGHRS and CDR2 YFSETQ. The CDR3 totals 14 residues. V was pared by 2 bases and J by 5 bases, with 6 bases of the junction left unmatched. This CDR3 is CASSLQGFEETQYF. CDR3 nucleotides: TGCGCCAGCAGCTTACAGGGGTTCGAGGAGACCCAGTACTTC.

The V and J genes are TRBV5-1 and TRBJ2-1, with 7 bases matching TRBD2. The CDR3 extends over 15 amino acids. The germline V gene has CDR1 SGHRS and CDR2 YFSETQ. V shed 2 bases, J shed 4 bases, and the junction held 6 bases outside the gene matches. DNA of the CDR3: TGCGCCAGCAGCTTCTTTAGCGGGTATTACAATGAGCAGTTCTTC. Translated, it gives CASSFFSGYYNEQFF.

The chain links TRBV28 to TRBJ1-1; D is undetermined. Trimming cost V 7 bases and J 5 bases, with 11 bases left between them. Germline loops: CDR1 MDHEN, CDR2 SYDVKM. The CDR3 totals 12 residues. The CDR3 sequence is CASTKGGTEAFF. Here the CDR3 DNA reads TGTGCCAGCACCAAGGGAGGGACTGAAGCTTTCTTT.